The source of this T cell receptor (beta chain) is a study of control samples from healthy donors and cancer patients. Sequencing was performed with immunoSEQ multiplex PCR; in TCRdb, only in-frame clones are kept and a portion is missing. The data show 75,000 to 90,000 clones, with about nine tenths seen just once and about 7.1% held by the top ten. V lost 2 bases and J 2 bases, leaving 9 bases between the germline ends. The CDR3 contains 14 residues. The germline gives CDR1 KGHSH, CDR2 LQKENI. The rearrangement joins TRBV18 to TRBJ1-1; D is unclear. The sequencing sample was made of blood. This TCR came from a man aged 50-60 years in good health. DNA for the CDR3: TGTGCCAGCTCACCATCGCAGCCAAACACTGAAGCTTTCTTT. Translation gives CASSPSQPNTEAFF.